Each of the 19 T cell receptor beta chains below was sequenced from the same sample in a study of T-cell reconstitution after alpha-beta-depleted transplantation in children. Construction of the TCRbeta library involved unique molecular identifiers. TCRdb independently ran MiXCR on the PCR reads; one entry per CDR3 protein. Among some 500,000 distinct CDR3 sequences listed, approximately 29% were seen once. Specimen: PBMCs from the stem cell graft donor, collected from the stem cell graft. The receptors derive from a human donor who donated a stem cell graft to a child with aplastic anemia.

A few counts support this clonotype. The chain joins TRBV9 to TRBJ2-2; unclear D gene. There are 16 residues in the CDR3. Per germline, CDR1 SGDLS and CDR2 YYNGEE. V dropped 7 bases and J dropped 0 bases, with 16 bases sitting between them. CDR3 amino acids: CASFRAERANTGELFF. In DNA, the CDR3 is TGTGCCAGCTTTAGGGCAGAGCGAGCGAACACCGGGGAGCTGTTTTTT.

The chain uses TRBV20-1 and TRBJ2-7; no definite D call. In germline, CDR1 is DFQATT, CDR2 SNEGSKA (reference sequence). Deletions cut 6 bases from V and 0 bases from J, with 15 bases between. The CDR3 sequence is 14 residues long. The CDR3, as DNA: TGCAGTGCCCAGGACCGCTCTCGCTCCTACGAGCAGTACTTC. Protein sequence: CSAQDRSRSYEQYF.

Only a few counts were recorded for this clonotype. The rearrangement links TRBV21-1 to TRBJ1-1. TRBV21-1 is an annotated pseudogene. CDR3 length: 16 residues. The CDR3 is CASSKSGGRLNTEAFF. The CDR3 DNA follows: TGTGCCAGCAGCAAATCGGGCGGCAGGCTGAACACTGAAGCTTTCTTT.

This chain joins TRBV7-2 and TRBJ2-2; 9 nucleotides align to TRBD2. V gave up 0 bases and J gave up 6 bases; unmatched junction bases: 11. Germline-derived CDR1 and CDR2 are SGHTA and FQGNSA. CDR3 length: 18 amino acids. The CDR3 coding sequence is TGTGCCAGCAGCTTAGCGCACTCTAGCGGGATAGGGGCCGGGGAGCTGTTTTTT. Residues: CASSLAHSSGIGAGELFF.

This clonotype was counted many times. The chain recombines TRBV20-1 with TRBJ2-7, with D tentatively TRBD1 or TRBD2 (5 bases each). Germline CDR1 reads DFQATT; CDR2 reads SNEGSKA (reference sequence). Deletions cut 6 bases from V and 3 bases from J, with 12 bases between. The length of the CDR3 is 12 residues. This chain's CDR3 is CSATRDLYEQYV. CDR3 coding DNA: TGCAGTGCCACTAGGGACCTCTACGAGCAGTACGTC.

The chain combines TRBV13 with TRBJ2-3; TRBD2 matches at 8 bases. CDR3 length: 14 residues. Germline-derived CDR1 and CDR2 are PRHDT and FYEKMQ (reference sequence). V lost 5 bases, J lost 8 bases, and 9 bases stayed unmatched. The DNA of the CDR3 is TGTGCCAGCAGCCAACAAGGGACTAGAGGTACGCAGTATTTT. It specifies CASSQQGTRGTQYF.

V usage is TRBV20-1 and J usage is TRBJ1-2, with 10 nucleotides matching TRBD1. Germline V gives CDR1 DFQATT, CDR2 SNEGSKA (reference sequence). The CDR3 consists of 17 residues. Trimming cost V 0 bases and J 4 bases; bases outside gene matches: 11. CDR3 nucleotide sequence: TGCAGTGCTAGAGATTTGACAGGGGGCGCAGGGGTCTATGGCTACACCTTC. It encodes CSARDLTGGAGVYGYTF.

This clonotype was seen a few times. J is TRBJ2-3 and V is TRBV27; perhaps D is TRBD1 or TRBD2 (5 bases each). The CDR3 is 14 amino acids. Germline values: CDR1 MNHEY, CDR2 SMNVEV (reference sequence). V was shortened by 2 bases and J by 6 bases, with 12 bases between the two germline ends. The CDR3 loop reads CASSLKSWGDTQYF. The CDR3 DNA reads as TGTGCCAGCAGTTTAAAATCGTGGGGGGATACGCAGTATTTT.

The V call is TRBV12-5, the J call TRBJ2-5; 10 positions agree with TRBD1. Germline lookup yields CDR1 LGHNT and CDR2 FRNRAP. V lost 0 bases and J lost 1; bases outside the gene matches: 5. CDR3 size: 17 residues. The CDR3 is CASGLVGGTGAQETQYF. The CDR3 DNA follows: TGTGCTAGTGGTTTGGTCGGAGGGACAGGGGCCCAAGAGACCCAGTACTTC.

This clonotype was recorded at least ten times. The V and J genes are TRBV20-1 and TRBJ2-7; TRBD1 might be the D (5 bases). Trimming stripped 3 bases from V and 6 bases from J, with 9 bases between. Germline CDR1 DFQATT, CDR2 SNEGSKA (reference sequence). CDR3 size: 11 residues. In DNA, the CDR3 is TGCAGTGCTAGTCAGGGTACCGAGCAGTACGTC. Residues: CSASQGTEQYV.

A few counts support this clonotype. The V call is TRBV15, the J call TRBJ2-2, with 7 bases fitting TRBD2. This CDR3 region has 15 residues. The germline V gene encodes CDR1 LNHNV and CDR2 YYDKDF (reference sequence). V lost 5 bases to trimming and J lost 2 bases; unmatched junction nucleotides: 5. The CDR3 here is CATSRGDSNTGELFF. CDR3 DNA sequence: TGTGCCACCAGCCGGGGGGACTCCAACACCGGGGAGCTGTTTTTT.

This clonotype was seen only a few times. The chain couples TRBV5-6 to TRBJ1-2, with unresolved D. Germline V CDR1 and CDR2: SGHDT, YYEEEE. V lost 1 base and J lost 8, with 12 bases in between. This CDR3 has 13 amino acids. The CDR3 sequence: CASSLSELRGYTF. In DNA, the CDR3 is TGTGCCAGCAGCTTGTCTGAGCTAAGGGGCTACACCTTC. The full variable domain, in which reference TRBV5-6 and TRBJ1-2 provide the parts outside the CDR3, is DAGVTQSPTHLIKTRGQQVTLRCSPKSGHDTVSWYQQALGQGPQFIFQYYEEEERQRGNFPDRFSGHQFPNYSSELNVNALLLGDSALYLCASSLSELRGYTFGSGTRLTVV.

This clonotype has a single count. This rearrangement joins TRBV11-2 to TRBJ2-1, with no clear D. The V gene's germline CDR1 is SGHAT and CDR2 FQNNGV. CDR3 length: 16 residues. Deletions cut 2 bases from V and 5 bases from J, with 16 bases between. The CDR3: CASSLSWASPNNEQFF. Here the CDR3 DNA reads TGTGCCAGCAGCTTATCGTGGGCTAGTCCAAACAATGAGCAGTTCTTC.

The gene calls are TRBV3-1 and TRBJ1-2, with no clear D. The CDR3 extends over 13 amino acids. V gave up 3 bases and J gave up 6 bases, with 11 bases separating them. CDR1 and CDR2 (germline): LGHDT, YNNKEL (reference sequence). The CDR3 is CASSQPHGDGYTF. The CDR3, as DNA: TGTGCCAGCAGCCAGCCTCATGGGGATGGCTACACCTTC.

V is TRBV7-7 and J is TRBJ2-7; D is uncertain. CDR1 and CDR2 (germline): SSHAT, FNYEAQ (reference sequence). The CDR3 sequence is 13 residues long. The germline V and J ends were trimmed by 2 bases and 4 bases, with 9 bases remaining between them. The CDR3, as DNA: TGTGCCAGCAGCTTAACACCTGTTTACGAGCAGTACTTC. This gives the protein CASSLTPVYEQYF.

The chain couples TRBV27 to TRBJ2-3; a possible D gene is TRBD2 (5 bases). Deletions cut 6 bases from V and 7 bases from J, with 14 bases between. Looked up from germline, CDR1 is MNHEY and CDR2 is SMNVEV (reference sequence). The CDR3 loop spans 13 amino acids. CDR3 in amino acids: CASSGESGNTQYF. For the CDR3, the DNA is TGTGCCAGCAGCGGCGAGTCCGGGAATACGCAGTATTTT.

The V and J genes are TRBV5-1 and TRBJ2-5, with 8 positions matching TRBD2. With V trimmed by 0 bases and J by 0 bases, 1 base remained unmatched. CDR3 length equals 15 residues. Germline lookup yields CDR1 SGHRS and CDR2 YFSETQ. This CDR3 reads CASSLASGYQETQYF. Here the CDR3 DNA reads TGCGCCAGCAGCTTGGCTAGCGGGTACCAAGAGACCCAGTACTTC.

This clonotype turned up a few times. V is TRBV29-1 and J is TRBJ2-3; tentatively, D is TRBD1 (7 bases). The CDR3 runs 14 residues. Germline loops: CDR1 SQVTM, CDR2 ANQGSEA. Deletions cut 1 base from V and 5 bases from J, with 13 bases between. In DNA form, the CDR3 reads TGCAGCGTTGAAGGGGGGGACAGAGGAGATACGCAGTATTTT. Amino acid sequence: CSVEGGDRGDTQYF.

There are a few counts of this clonotype. V is TRBV4-3 and J is TRBJ2-2; the D gene is possibly TRBD1 (6 bases). Trimming left V 0 bases short and J 4 bases short, with 12 bases between. The CDR3 sequence is 16 residues long. Germline lookup yields CDR1 LGHNA and CDR2 YSLEER. CDR3 bases: TGCGCCAGCAGCCAAGATCTCTTCAGGGGCACCGGGGAGCTGTTTTTT. This sequence encodes CASSQDLFRGTGELFF.